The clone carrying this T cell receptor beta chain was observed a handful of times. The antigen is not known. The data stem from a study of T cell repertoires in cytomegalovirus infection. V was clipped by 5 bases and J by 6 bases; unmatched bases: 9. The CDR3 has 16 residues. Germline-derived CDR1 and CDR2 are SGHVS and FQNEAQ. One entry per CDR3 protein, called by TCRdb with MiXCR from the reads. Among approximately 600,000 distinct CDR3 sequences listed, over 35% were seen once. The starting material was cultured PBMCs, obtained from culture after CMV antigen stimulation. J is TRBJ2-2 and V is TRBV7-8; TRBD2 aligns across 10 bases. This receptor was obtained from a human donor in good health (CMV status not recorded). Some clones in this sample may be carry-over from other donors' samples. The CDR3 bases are TGTGCCAGCAGCCTAAGAAGAGGGACTAGCGCCGGGGAGCTGTTTTTT. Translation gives CASSLRRGTSAGELFF.